This TCR beta chain was profiled in a study of spatial heterogeneity in lung cancer (dated by TCRdb to between 2018 and 2021). Context from the whole study: Beta-chain transcripts were consistently detected in greater numbers than alpha-chain transcripts, which likely reflects a higher abundance of beta-chain transcripts. In tumor regions, TCR transcript counts showed a strong correlation with a T cell transcriptional module score from matched bulk RNA-seq. In the raw uncorrected reads, each unique combination of TCR and UMI appeared on average more than ten times. The study quantitatively compared TCR alpha and beta repertoires across multiple tumor regions, matched nontumor lung and blood in non-small cell lung cancer. TCR repertoire features were related to nonsynonymous mutation counts determined by whole-exome sequencing of tumor tissue. At surgery, hundreds of tumor regions, approximately 64 matched nontumor lung samples and more than 50 PBMC samples were TCR-sequenced for both alpha and beta chains. General study outcomes and caveats: TCR-seq coverage of tumor T cells was estimated at only roughly 7.7% for alpha chains and around 13% for beta chains. Additional single-cell paired TCR alpha and beta sequencing was considered necessary to confirm, at a functional level, the hypothesis that regional TCRs recognize regional mutations. Counts of ubiquitous and regional expanded TCRs correlated with counts of ubiquitous and regional nonsynonymous mutations, respectively. A correlation was observed between the number of expanded intratumoral alpha and beta TCRs and the tumor nonsynonymous mutation count.

This clonotype has at least ten counts. The clone's antigen remains unknown. Base qualities are not at hand, and no much larger clone is one base apart. In light of the paper, this sample's time point label describes: sample taken at primary tumor resection. The donors were about 65 patients from the lung TRACERx cohort who had early-stage, untreated non-small cell lung cancer. Without any cell sorting, TCR sequencing was performed on whole RNA extracted either from tumor and nontumor lung tissue or from cryopreserved PBMC samples. Only patients with enough RNA available from two or more tumor regions were chosen for TCR sequencing. A lung pathologist reviewed the tumor and adjacent nontumor lung specimens before the specimens were selected. The library was generated by 5' RACE. The sequencer listed for this sample is NextSeq 500. To allow correction of PCR and sequencing errors, the TCR library protocol tagged every TCR cDNA molecule with a unique molecular identifier. As for the original processing: TCR identification, UMI-based error correction and CDR3 extraction were performed with Decombinator tools. Expanded TCRs were defined as those above a frequency of 2 per 1,000, corresponding to the top 1% of the tumor frequency distribution. Expanded tumor TCRs statistically deemed absent (corrected P<0.05) from at least one tumor region were classed as regional, and all other expanded tumor TCRs were classed as ubiquitous. Renyi diversity was computed with the R vegan package after each repertoire had been subsampled 100 times to 5,000 TCRs. CDR3 similarity networks were built from amino acid triplet string-kernel similarity, connecting CDR3s with pairwise similarity above 0.82. In-frame beta chains were kept once TCRdb had trimmed the public reads at Q25 with fastp and called clones with MiXCR. Rows matching on CDR3 protein sequence are summarized as one entry with the most common DNA and genes. The authors' filters were not applied to this entry. Across this sample there are around 21,000 distinct CDR3 sequences, with approximately 2.5% seen only once. Jointly, the top ten make up under 8% of the sample.

The CDR1 and CDR2 encoded by the germline V gene (reference sequence) are LGHDT and YNNKEL. A distance of 19 bases separates the germline ends of V and J, which lose 1 base and 0 bases respectively. CDR3 length: 19 amino acids, cysteine to phenylalanine. CDR3 DNA is the only sequence kept; it has 57 bases, read in frame from the first base. Rearrangement joined TRBV3-1 to TRBJ1-3, with an unclear D gene assignment. The TCR sequence derives from a male donor with early-stage non-small cell lung cancer. The source was lung tumor tissue, collected at surgery. The CDR3 reads CASSQVPQKVDHSGNTIYF. The DNA is TGTGCCAGCAGCCAAGTACCCCAAAAAGTTGACCACTCTGGAAACACCATATATTTT. Beyond the CDR3, the reference TRBV3-1 and TRBJ1-3 genes provide the residues; the full variable domain reads: DTAVSQTPKYLVTQMGNDKSIKCEQNLGHDTMYWYKQDSKKFLKIMFSYNNKELIINETVPNRFSPKSPDKAHLNLHINSLELGDSAVYFCASSQVPQKVDHSGNTIYFGEGSWLTVV.